Ten or more counts support the clone carrying this T cell receptor (beta chain). The germline V gene has CDR1 GTSNPN and CDR2 SVGIG (reference sequence). CDR3 length: 12 amino acids. Trimming took 4 bases from V and 2 from J, leaving 8 bases between them. This sample was included in a study of T cells in Graves' hyperthyroidism and ophthalmopathy. RNA transcripts served as the template for amplifying TCR beta CDR3 regions. With the HTBI primer set, the TCR CDR3 went through a first round of RT-PCR. TCRdb analysed the multiplex PCR reads with MiXCR anew, one entry per CDR3 protein. The table lists more than 350,000 distinct CDR3 sequences, over 12% of them singletons.

The sequenced sample was blood. The rearrangement joins TRBV30 to TRBJ1-1; D remains ambiguous. This sequence was found in a woman aged 60-70 years with Graves' ophthalmopathy. Here the CDR3 DNA reads TGTGCCTGGATCAGTTTTAACACTGAAGCTTTCTTT. The encoded protein is CAWISFNTEAFF.